This T cell receptor (beta chain) was found in a study of blood T cells in healthy people across ages. Study outcomes and limitations: Long-lived donors had more naive CD4+ cells and higher diversity than aged donors. Measured against age, TCR beta diversity per million T cells decreased in a roughly linear manner.

About this clonotype itself: Its antigen is unidentified.

CDR1 SGHDN and CDR2 FVKESK come from the germline V gene. The V and J ends lost 1 base and 5 bases respectively, with 20 bases between them. CDR3 length: 17 residues. Primers used in a second PCR of about 7 to 12 cycles were a sample-barcoded 5' primer and a J-beta primer mix. From each sample, at least 2.5 million paired-end reads containing CDR3 were obtained. TCRdb re-analysed the 5' RACE reads in MiXCR, keeping a single row per CDR3 protein. The sample records about a million distinct CDR3 sequences, roughly half being singletons. This chain connects TRBV14 to TRBJ2-5, with D perhaps given as TRBD1 or TRBD2 (6 bases each). The TCR sequence derives from a woman aged 55-69 years in good health. Sequencing was performed on blood. CDR3 nucleotides: TGTGCCAGCAGCCAAGCCCTCGGAGGGGGAAGTCGGGAGACCCAGTACTTC. Amino acid sequence: CASSQALGGGSRETQYF.